The 30 T cell receptor beta chains in this list originate from one sample, sequenced in a study of response to subunit inactivated influenza vaccine. One entry per CDR3 protein results from TCRdb running MiXCR on the RT-PCR reads. The table includes 650,000 to 800,000 distinct CDR3 sequences, approximately 17% detected once. The starting material was PBMCs from blood, obtained more than 4 days after vaccination. The receptors here all came from a man between 50 and 59 years old who received an inactivated influenza vaccine.

This clonotype was seen a handful of times. Compared with germline, one end of the junction differs, possibly owing to a read error. The chain combines TRBV25-1 with TRBJ2-5; 8 positions match TRBD1. The CDR3 contains 11 residues. From germline, CDR1 is MGHDK and CDR2 SYGVNS. The CDR3 protein is CASSGTGLVHF. The CDR3 DNA sequence: TGTGCCAGCAGTGGGACAGGGTTGGTGCACTTC.

The chain combines TRBV3-1 with TRBJ2-5, with 8 nucleotides matching TRBD1. This CDR3 has 13 residues. The germline CDR1 and CDR2 sequences are LGHDT and YNNKEL (reference sequence). After removal of 6 bases from V and 7 bases from J, the junction contained 7 bases not matched to a gene. The CDR3 loop reads CASRQGGEGTQYF. Written as DNA, the CDR3 is TGTGCCAGCAGACAGGGGGGCGAAGGGACCCAGTACTTC.

The J gene is TRBJ2-3, the V gene TRBV5-1, with D hard to call. Trimming shortened V by 6 bases and J by 2 bases, and 13 bases separated the two germline ends. In germline, CDR1 is SGHRS, CDR2 YFSETQ. The CDR3 spans 14 residues. The CDR3 DNA reads TGCGCCAGCATGCCTTCCTCCGTCACAGATACGCAGTATTTT. Encoded protein: CASMPSSVTDTQYF.

In its sample, this clonotype was seen many times. The genes are TRBV20-1 and TRBJ2-1, with 11 bases aligning to TRBD2. Germline V CDR1 and CDR2: DFQATT, SNEGSKA (reference sequence). CDR3 length equals 16 residues. V lost 2 bases and J lost 11; bases outside the gene matches: 14. The CDR3 DNA reads as TGCAGTGCTAGACCCTCCACGACTAGCGGGATCGGGAAGCAGTTCTTC. It specifies CSARPSTTSGIGKQFF.

The chain recombines TRBV5-6 with TRBJ2-5; 7 nucleotides align to TRBD1. CDR1 is SGHDT, CDR2 YYEEEE, per germline. J gave up 10 bases and V 4 bases, and 13 bases lay outside the gene matches. This CDR3 contains 14 residues. The CDR3 region is CASSPPGQTEIQYF. DNA for the CDR3: TGTGCCAGCAGCCCCCCGGGACAGACAGAAATCCAGTACTTC.

This chain joins TRBV9 and TRBJ2-2, with 11 bases fitting TRBD2. The V gene's germline CDR1 is SGDLS and CDR2 YYNGEE. V lost 3 bases to trimming and J lost 1 base; unmatched junction nucleotides: 11. The CDR3 contains 19 residues. CDR3 coding DNA: TGTGCCAGCAGCGCTAGGGTTACGGGGACTAGCGGGAACACCGGGGAGCTGTTTTTT. Amino acid sequence: CASSARVTGTSGNTGELFF.

The rearrangement links TRBV7-9 to TRBJ2-3; D perhaps matches TRBD2 (7 bases). Per germline, CDR1 SEHNR and CDR2 FQNEAQ (reference sequence). V dropped 5 bases and J dropped 2 bases, with 17 bases sitting between them. CDR3 size: 16 residues. CDR3 in amino acids: CASSLHRGGATDTQYF. CDR3 nucleotide sequence: TGTGCCAGCAGCCTTCACCGTGGGGGGGCCACAGATACGCAGTATTTT. The full variable domain, in which reference TRBV7-9 and TRBJ2-3 provide the parts outside the CDR3, is DTGVSQNPRHKITKRGQNVTFRCDPISEHNRLYWYRQTLGQGPEFLTYFQNEAQLEKSRLLSDRFSAERPKGSFSTLEIQRTEQGDSAMYLCASSLHRGGATDTQYFGPGTRLTVL.

This clonotype was counted at least ten times. This rearrangement joins TRBV12-3 or TRBV12-4 to TRBJ2-1; 8 bases are shared with TRBD2. This CDR3 contains 15 residues. The trim removed 4 bases at V and 0 bases at J, leaving 2 bases unmatched. For the CDR3, the DNA is TGTGCCAGCAGTTCGGGGGGGACCTCCTACAATGAGCAGTTCTTC. Residues: CASSSGGTSYNEQFF.

This chain uses TRBV12-3 or TRBV12-4 with TRBJ1-5, with unresolved D. This CDR3 spans 15 amino acids. V gave up 2 bases and J gave up 6 bases, with 14 bases separating them. CDR3 region: CASSLSRDLSQPQHF. Here the CDR3 DNA reads TGTGCCAGCAGTTTATCCCGGGATCTTAGTCAGCCCCAGCATTTT.

This clonotype appeared a few times. This chain uses TRBV7-9 with TRBJ2-3; D is ambiguous. This CDR3 has 16 residues. In germline, CDR1 is SEHNR, CDR2 FQNEAQ (reference sequence). V gave up 2 bases and J gave up 0 bases, with 12 bases separating them. The CDR3 nucleotides read TGTGCCAGCAGCTTACCCCTCGGTGTCAGCACAGATACGCAGTATTTT. Translated: CASSLPLGVSTDTQYF.

This chain links TRBV7-2 with TRBJ1-3; TRBD1 might be the D (5 bases). The CDR3 is 14 amino acids. Germline CDR1 is SGHTA and CDR2 is FQGNSA. V lost 4 bases to trimming and J lost 2 bases, with 9 bases between them. The CDR3 nucleotides are TGTGCCAGCAGCTCGGGACCCACTGGAAACACCATATATTTT. As protein: CASSSGPTGNTIYF.

This clonotype was counted between two and nine times. The CDR3 nucleotides are TGTGCCAGCAGTTTCCGGTTAGAAGGGCGGGAGTTCCCATACAATGAGCAGTTCTTC. Translation: CASSFRLEGREFPYNEQFF. V and J are TRBV27 and TRBJ2-1; 7 nucleotides line up with TRBD2. V trimming: 3 bases; J trimming: 4 bases; junction bases outside the gene matches: 18. Germline V gene lookup returns CDR1 MNHEY and CDR2 SMNVEV (reference sequence). CDR3 size: 19 residues.

This clonotype was counted between two and nine times. The rearrangement uses TRBV4-3 and TRBJ2-1; a possible D gene is TRBD1 (5 bases). Trimming cost V 1 base and J 5 bases, with 12 bases left between them. Germline assignment: CDR1 LGHNA and CDR2 YSLEER. The CDR3 has 15 residues. The CDR3 protein is CASSQVIQGNNEQFF. Here the CDR3 DNA reads TGCGCCAGCAGCCAAGTGATCCAGGGAAACAATGAGCAGTTCTTC.

In DNA form, the CDR3 reads TGTGCCAGCAGCTTACTCGCGGGAGGGATCGATGAGCAGTTCTTC. Translating it yields CASSLLAGGIDEQFF. The chain carries TRBV7-8 and TRBJ2-1; 9 bases align to TRBD2. This CDR3 has 15 amino acids. Germline V gives CDR1 SGHVS, CDR2 FQNEAQ. J gave up 8 bases and V 2 bases, and 7 bases lay outside the gene matches.

This clonotype was observed a handful of times. The CDR3 DNA sequence: TGCGCCAGCAGCAAACAGGGTGGCCCTGGGGCCAACGTCCTGACTTTC. As protein: CASSKQGGPGANVLTF. J is TRBJ2-6 and V is TRBV5-1, with D perhaps TRBD1 (6 bases). V lost 4 bases and J lost 2, with 13 bases in between. CDR3 length equals 16 residues. CDR1 is SGHRS and CDR2 is YFSETQ in the germline V gene.

This chain uses TRBV4-1 with TRBJ2-2, with unresolved D. Trimming removed 1 base from V and 10 bases from J, with 4 bases in between. CDR3 length: 11 amino acids. Germline values: CDR1 MGHRA, CDR2 YSYEKL. The CDR3 DNA follows: TGCGCCAGCAGCCAAGGGAAGGAGCTGTTTTTT. Its translation is CASSQGKELFF.

This clonotype has more than one count but fewer than ten. The chain uses TRBV12-3 or TRBV12-4 and TRBJ2-1; D remains ambiguous. Trimming left V 1 base short and J 4 bases short, with 11 bases between. The CDR3 has 15 amino acids. The CDR3 region has the DNA TGTGCCAGCAGTTTAGGGGTGGGCCGATACAATGAGCAGTTCTTC. Translation: CASSLGVGRYNEQFF.

The chain employs TRBV7-2 and TRBJ1-5, with unresolved D. Germline CDR1 and CDR2: SGHTA and FQGNSA. V was trimmed by 5 bases and J by 3 bases, leaving 8 bases between them. The CDR3 is made up of 13 amino acids. Here the CDR3 reads CASSHGTNQPQHF. The CDR3, as DNA: TGTGCCAGCAGCCATGGCACCAATCAGCCCCAGCATTTT.

This clonotype has ten or more counts. CDR3 DNA sequence: TGCAGTGCTAGACCCTTTAGACAGGGGGCAACAGAGACCCAGTACTTC. Residues: CSARPFRQGATETQYF. The genes are TRBV20-1 and TRBJ2-5; 10 positions agree with TRBD1. V trimming: 2 bases; J trimming: 4 bases; junction bases outside the gene matches: 10. This CDR3 is 16 amino acids long. Germline CDR1 reads DFQATT; CDR2 reads SNEGSKA (reference sequence).

The chain couples TRBV13 to TRBJ1-6; a weak D match, TRBD1 (5 bases). Germline CDR1 is PRHDT and CDR2 is FYEKMQ (reference sequence). The V end was cut by 3 bases, the J end by 5 bases, with 11 bases between. The CDR3 consists of 15 residues. CDR3 nucleotide sequence: TGTGCCAGCAGCTTCTCAGGGAGGGATAATTCACCCCTCCACTTT. Protein: CASSFSGRDNSPLHF.

This clonotype has only a few counts. The chain joins TRBV6-1 to TRBJ1-1; maybe TRBD1 (6 bases). Trimming stripped 2 bases from V and 4 bases from J, with 17 bases between. Per germline, CDR1 MNHNS and CDR2 SASEGT. CDR3 length: 16 amino acids. The CDR3 nucleotides are TGTGCCAGCAGTGAAACTACAGGGTGGTGGACCACTGAAGCTTTCTTT. This codes for CASSETTGWWTTEAFF.

The chain has TRBV25-1 and TRBJ2-1; D uncertain. V lost 8 bases, J lost 9 bases, and 20 bases lay in between. The germline CDR1 and CDR2 sequences are MGHDK and SYGVNS. The CDR3 is made up of 14 amino acids. The DNA for the CDR3 is TGTGCCAGCTCCCCCCCCACTCCGATGGGTGAGCAGTTCTTC. Amino acid sequence: CASSPPTPMGEQFF. The full variable domain, in which reference TRBV25-1 and TRBJ2-1 provide the parts outside the CDR3, is EADIYQTPRYLVIGTGKKITLECSQTMGHDKMYWYQQDPGMELHLIHYSYGVNSTEKGDLSSESTVSRIRTEHFPLTLESARPSHTSQYLCASSPPTPMGEQFFGPGTRLTVL.

This chain joins TRBV20-1 and TRBJ2-3; no reliable D call. CDR1 is DFQATT, CDR2 SNEGSKA, per germline (reference sequence). V lost 0 bases and J lost 5, with 6 bases in between. This CDR3 contains 12 residues. CDR3 DNA: TGCAGTGCTAGAGATAGAGTAGATACGCAGTATTTT. Protein product: CSARDRVDTQYF.

V gene TRBV6-1 combines with J gene TRBJ2-1; unclear D gene. Germline V gene lookup returns CDR1 MNHNS and CDR2 SASEGT. This CDR3 contains 13 residues. V lost 7 bases and J 5 bases, leaving 12 bases between the germline ends. This chain's CDR3 is CASTLSNNNEQFF. CDR3 sequence (DNA): TGTGCCAGCACCTTGTCAAATAACAATGAGCAGTTCTTC.

The J gene is TRBJ1-2, the V gene TRBV12-3 or TRBV12-4; a possible D gene is TRBD1 (5 bases). The V end was cut by 5 bases, the J end by 4 bases, with 17 bases between. This CDR3 contains 15 residues. The CDR3 coding sequence is TGTGCCAGCAGTCCAGGGACCTCCCTAACCTATGGCTACACCTTC. This translates into CASSPGTSLTYGYTF.

This clonotype was seen a few times. This rearrangement joins TRBV7-9 to TRBJ2-5; 12 nucleotides agree with TRBD1. Germline assignment: CDR1 SEHNR and CDR2 FQNEAQ (reference sequence). The CDR3 consists of 16 residues. Trimming took 5 bases from V and 5 from J; bases not matched to a gene: 9. CDR3 bases: TGTGCCAGCAGCCCGGGACAGGGGGCGGGATGGGAGACCCAGTACTTC. Encoded protein: CASSPGQGAGWETQYF.

The chain is built from TRBV14 and TRBJ2-2; D possibly corresponds to TRBD1 (5 bases). V lost 1 base and J 5 bases, leaving 11 bases between the germline ends. This CDR3 spans 15 amino acids. Germline values: CDR1 SGHDN, CDR2 FVKESK. CDR3 nucleotides: TGTGCCAGCAGCCAAGTACAGGTTCGGACCGGGGAGCTGTTTTTT. This gives the protein CASSQVQVRTGELFF.

This clonotype was observed a handful of times. The J gene is TRBJ2-1, the V gene TRBV20-1; D might be TRBD1 (6 bases). V was cut by 0 bases and J by 8 bases, with 14 bases left in between. The CDR3 covers 14 residues. Germline V gene data show CDR1 as DFQATT and CDR2 as SNEGSKA (reference sequence). The CDR3 coding sequence is TGCAGTGCTAGAGACCCCCAGGGGTTCTATGAGCAGTTCTTC. Translated, it gives CSARDPQGFYEQFF.

In its sample, this clonotype was seen a few times. Here the CDR3 DNA reads TGTGCCAGCAGCCAAGCCTGGCAGGGGGGCGGGGAGACCCAGTACTTC. The encoded protein is CASSQAWQGGGETQYF. The chain links TRBV4-2 to TRBJ2-5; the D gene is possibly TRBD1 (7 bases). Trimming cost V 1 base and J 5 bases, with 17 bases left between them. The CDR3 is 16 amino acids. Per germline, CDR1 LGHNA and CDR2 YNFKEQ.

The V call is TRBV9, the J call TRBJ2-5; TRBD1 might be the D (5 bases). The V gene's germline CDR1 is SGDLS and CDR2 YYNGEE. Trimming shortened V by 0 bases and J by 1 base, and 13 bases separated the two germline ends. The CDR3 has 16 amino acids. The CDR3 is CASSVGSGLGQETQYF. The CDR3 DNA reads TGTGCCAGCAGCGTAGGTTCAGGGCTGGGCCAAGAGACCCAGTACTTC.